This T cell receptor (beta chain) was profiled in a study of blood T cell repertoires in COVID-19. Across the whole study: Sites in the United States, Italy and Spain provided acute and convalescent COVID-19 samples. The cDNA or gDNA used as material had been derived from T cells, B-cell-depleted T cells, or PBMCs.

Per the authors' pipeline: Nucleated cell counts were estimated from reference gene primer amplification. The table came from immunoSEQ multiplex PCR; TCRdb's copy has only in-frame clones and leaves some out. The DNA gave D and trimming, while V, J and clone size come from that table. The profile shows over 200,000 clones, 65% to 85% of them singletons. The sample comprised peripheral blood. The sequence was obtained from a man in his fifties or sixties with active or convalescent COVID-19.

For the CDR3, the DNA is TGTGCCAGTGGAGGGACCCCTGACACTGGGGCCAACGTCCTGACTTTC. Translated: CASGGTPDTGANVLTF. This rearrangement joins TRBV19 to TRBJ2-6; D might be TRBD2 (6 bases). CDR1 LNHDA and CDR2 SQIVND come from the germline V gene (reference sequence). The germline V and J ends were trimmed by 8 bases and 2 bases, with 16 bases remaining between them. The CDR3 loop spans 16 amino acids.